These 30 T cell receptor beta chains came from one sample sequenced in a study of blood T cell repertoires in COVID-19. Sequenced by immunoSEQ multiplex PCR; TCRdb stores in-frame clones only, minus some. Of 200,000 to 250,000 clones listed, approximately 88% are singletons. The sequenced sample was peripheral blood. These receptors were taken from a woman in her thirties with COVID-19, enrolled during active disease.

The chain recombines TRBV6-5 with TRBJ2-5, with TRBD2 matching 12 bases. Germline CDR1 and CDR2: MNHEY and SVGAGI. V was pared by 10 bases and J by 4 bases, with 10 bases of the junction left unmatched. This CDR3 contains 15 residues. The CDR3 bases are TGTGCCACCAACCTAGCGGGAGGGCCAGGAGAGACCCAGTACTTC. Its translation: CATNLAGGPGETQYF.

The gene calls are TRBV4-3 and TRBJ2-3, with 8 positions matching TRBD2. Losses at the gene ends were 3 bases for V and 0 bases for J; bases not matched to a gene: 5. CDR1 is LGHNA and CDR2 is YSLEER in the germline V gene. CDR3 length equals 16 residues. This CDR3 reads CASSQDRGGSTDTQYF. Here the CDR3 DNA reads TGCGCCAGCAGCCAGGACCGGGGGGGCAGCACAGATACGCAGTATTTT.

The chain uses TRBV10-1 and TRBJ1-1, with D tentatively TRBD1 (6 bases). From germline, CDR1 is WNHNN and CDR2 SYGVQD (reference sequence). The CDR3 is 14 residues long. With 4 bases removed from V and 5 bases from J, the gap between germline ends came to 14 bases. The DNA for the CDR3 is TGCGCCAGCAGTGCGACAGGATCGGGGACTGAAGCTTTCTTT. As protein: CASSATGSGTEAFF.

The V and J genes are TRBV20-1 and TRBJ2-7; TRBD1 agrees at 9 bases. This CDR3 is 14 amino acids long. Germline CDR1 is DFQATT and CDR2 is SNEGSKA (reference sequence). V trimming: 3 bases; J trimming: 6 bases; junction bases outside the gene matches: 9. CDR3 in DNA: TGCAGTGCTAGTGCTACCGGGACAGGGCCCGAGCAGTACTTC. This encodes CSASATGTGPEQYF.

The chain recombines TRBV12-3 or TRBV12-4 with TRBJ2-3; the D gene is possibly TRBD2 (5 bases). Trimming stripped 6 bases from V and 1 base from J, with 8 bases between. The CDR3 has 13 residues. The CDR3 DNA sequence: TGTGCCAGCAGGGCGAGGGGCACAGATACGCAGTATTTT. Amino acid sequence: CASRARGTDTQYF.

The genes are TRBV6-5 and TRBJ2-1; 7 nucleotides match TRBD2. The germline CDR1 and CDR2 sequences are MNHEY and SVGAGI. The CDR3 spans 15 residues. Trimming took 3 bases from V and 3 from J; bases not matched to a gene: 5. CDR3 DNA sequence: TGTGCCAGCAGTTATAGTCTAGCGGACTACAATGAGCAGTTCTTC. It yields the protein CASSYSLADYNEQFF.

This rearrangement joins TRBV2 to TRBJ2-3; 8 bases agree with TRBD2. V shed 5 bases and J 1 base; nucleotides not matched to a gene: 2. The CDR3 extends over 14 amino acids. CDR1 is SNHLY, CDR2 FYNNEI, per germline. The CDR3 DNA follows: TGTGCCAGCAGTAGACTAGCGCGCACAGATACGCAGTATTTT. This codes for CASSRLARTDTQYF. The full variable domain, rest sourced from reference TRBV2 and TRBJ2-3, is EPEVTQTPSHQVTQMGQEVILRCVPISNHLYFYWYRQILGQKVEFLVSFYNNEISEKSEIFDDQFSVERPDGSNFTLKIRSTKLEDSAMYFCASSRLARTDTQYFGPGTRLTVL.

The CDR3 loop is CASSQGVGTPQTQYF. The CDR3 region has the DNA TGCGCCAGCAGCCAAGGAGTCGGGACTCCTCAGACCCAGTACTTC. The J gene is TRBJ2-5, the V gene TRBV4-3; D perhaps matches TRBD2 (6 bases). V was pared by 1 base and J by 6 bases, with 15 bases between. The CDR3 has 15 residues. CDR1 and CDR2 (germline): LGHNA, YSLEER.

This sequence joins TRBV6-5 and TRBJ1-1; D may be TRBD1 (6 bases). With 0 bases removed from V and 8 bases from J, the gap between germline ends came to 16 bases. Germline V gene sequence: CDR1 MNHEY, CDR2 SVGAGI. The CDR3 spans 15 residues. The CDR3 protein is CASSYSHSPDREAFF. The CDR3 coding sequence is TGTGCCAGCAGTTACTCCCATTCTCCGGACAGAGAAGCTTTCTTT.

This sequence joins TRBV5-1 and TRBJ2-5; 14 bases are shared with TRBD2. Looked up from germline, CDR1 is SGHRS and CDR2 is YFSETQ. Trimming cost V 3 bases and J 8 bases; bases outside gene matches: 9. The CDR3 runs 16 residues. CDR3 nucleotide sequence: TGCGCCAGCAGCTCTACCCCCGGGACTAGCGGGGGAACCCAGTACTTC. It encodes CASSSTPGTSGGTQYF.

The gene calls are TRBV10-1 and TRBJ2-3; tentatively, D is TRBD2 (5 bases). Trimming took 6 bases from V and 0 from J, leaving 13 bases between them. The germline V gene has CDR1 WNHNN and CDR2 SYGVQD (reference sequence). The CDR3 sequence is 15 residues long. DNA for the CDR3: TGCGCCAGCAGCCAAGGGAGAGTCAGCACAGATACGCAGTATTTT. The encoded protein is CASSQGRVSTDTQYF.

The rearrangement uses TRBV6-2 or TRBV6-3 and TRBJ1-2, with TRBD1 matching 10 bases. Looked up from germline, CDR1 is MNHEY and CDR2 is SVGEGT. CDR3 size: 15 residues. V was pared by 2 bases and J by 8 bases, with 8 bases of the junction left unmatched. The CDR3 sequence: CASSYDDRGLWGYTF. The CDR3 nucleotides are TGTGCCAGCAGTTACGACGACAGGGGGCTCTGGGGCTACACCTTC.

The genes are TRBV11-3 and TRBJ2-3; TRBD1 agrees at 7 bases. The CDR3 runs 15 residues. V was clipped by 5 bases and J by 1 base; unmatched bases: 6. CDR1 SGHNT and CDR2 YENEEA come from the germline V gene. The CDR3: CASSPRQGGTDTQYF. CDR3 sequence (DNA): TGTGCCAGCAGCCCTCGACAGGGAGGCACAGATACGCAGTATTTT.

V gene TRBV6-2 or TRBV6-3 combines with J gene TRBJ1-5, with D possibly being TRBD1 (5 bases). Germline V gives CDR1 MNHEY, CDR2 SVGEGT. The V and J ends lost 2 bases and 2 bases respectively, with 7 bases between them. CDR3 length: 14 amino acids. CDR3 in DNA: TGTGCCAGCAGTTACCAGGGCGGCAATCAGCCCCAGCATTTT. Its protein is CASSYQGGNQPQHF.

V and J are TRBV27 and TRBJ2-3; D perhaps matches TRBD1 (6 bases). This CDR3 spans 21 amino acids. V dropped 6 bases and J dropped 6 bases, with 37 bases sitting between them. The germline V gene encodes CDR1 MNHEY and CDR2 SMNVEV (reference sequence). For the CDR3, the DNA is TGTGCCAGCAGCCCGGGTGGCAGGGGTGGGGCAATCGGTAGTTGGACGGATACGCAGTATTTT. It translates to CASSPGGRGGAIGSWTDTQYF.

The genes are TRBV28 and TRBJ2-2, with a weak D call TRBD1 (6 bases). This CDR3 has 13 residues. Per the germline V gene, CDR1 is MDHEN and CDR2 is SYDVKM. Trimming pared 6 bases from V and 5 bases from J, leaving 10 bases between. The CDR3 protein is CASRVTGTGELFF. The CDR3 DNA reads as TGTGCCAGCAGGGTAACAGGGACCGGGGAGCTGTTTTTT.

V usage is TRBV19 and J usage is TRBJ1-5; D is unresolved. Germline CDR1 is LNHDA and CDR2 is SQIVND (reference sequence). Trimming stripped 5 bases from V and 4 bases from J, with 12 bases between. The CDR3 is made up of 14 amino acids. This chain's CDR3 is CASSVGSSNQPQHF. As DNA, the CDR3 is TGTGCCAGTAGTGTCGGGTCTTCGAATCAGCCCCAGCATTTT. Full variable domain (missing parts from reference TRBV19 and TRBJ1-5): DGGITQSPKYLFRKEGQNVTLSCEQNLNHDAMYWYRQDPGQGLRLIYYSQIVNDFQKGDIAEGYSVSREKKESFPLTVTSAQKNPTAFYLCASSVGSSNQPQHFGDGTRLSIL.

V is TRBV29-1 and J is TRBJ1-2; TRBD1 matches 7 bases. Trimming removed 7 bases from V and 0 bases from J; junction bases left unmatched: 2. Looked up from germline, CDR1 is SQVTM and CDR2 is ANQGSEA. The CDR3 is made up of 12 amino acids. CDR3 in DNA: TGCAGCGGCGGGACAGCTAACTATGGCTACACCTTC. This gives the protein CSGGTANYGYTF. Based on the CDR3 plus reference TRBV29-1 and TRBJ1-2, the full variable domain is SAVISQKPSRDICQRGTSLTIQCQVDSQVTMMFWYRQQPGQSLTLIATANQGSEATYESGFVIDKFPISRPNLTFSTLTVSNMSPEDSSIYLCSGGTANYGYTFGSGTRLTVV.

The sample holds a few counts of this clone. The chain carries TRBV6-6 and TRBJ2-2, with 8 bases identical to TRBD1. The junction had 10 bases not matched to a gene; V was cut back by 8 bases and J by 5 bases. The CDR3 has 15 amino acids. CDR1 is MNHNY, CDR2 SVGAGI, per germline (reference sequence). The CDR3 protein is CASGARTGRTGELFF. The CDR3 coding sequence is TGTGCCAGCGGGGCACGGACAGGGAGAACCGGGGAGCTGTTTTTT.

The chain carries TRBV10-3 and TRBJ1-1, with 10 bases matching TRBD1. The CDR3 contains 14 residues. The ends lost 3 bases at V and 10 bases at J; junction bases unmatched: 8. Germline V lookup: CDR1 ENHRY, CDR2 SYGVKD. The chain's CDR3 is CAISEPRTGGRAFF. The DNA of the CDR3 is TGTGCCATCAGTGAACCTCGGACAGGGGGGAGAGCTTTCTTT.

The chain has TRBV27 and TRBJ1-5; the match to TRBD1 covers 7 bases. Trimming took 5 bases from V and 8 from J; bases not matched to a gene: 9. The CDR3 is made up of 14 amino acids. CDR1 and CDR2 (germline): MNHEY, SMNVEV (reference sequence). DNA of the CDR3: TGTGCCAGCAGTCCAGACAGGGAGGTAGAGCCCCAGCATTTT. Encoded protein: CASSPDREVEPQHF.

This clone was observed a single time. The rearrangement links TRBV7-2 to TRBJ1-5, with D perhaps TRBD1 (5 bases). Trimming shortened V by 6 bases and J by 1 base, and 16 bases separated the two germline ends. The CDR3 has 16 amino acids. CDR1 and CDR2 (germline): SGHTA, FQGNSA. The CDR3 sequence: CASSTHGGVSNQPQHF. CDR3 coding DNA: TGTGCCAGCAGTACTCATGGGGGGGTGAGCAATCAGCCCCAGCATTTT.

This clone was seen many times. J is TRBJ1-5 and V is TRBV19, with 9 bases that match TRBD1. The CDR3 is made up of 16 amino acids. The V gene's germline CDR1 is LNHDA and CDR2 SQIVND (reference sequence). Trimming took 5 bases from V and 2 from J; bases not matched to a gene: 7. The CDR3 region is CASSPQTGGGNQPQHF. The CDR3 DNA reads TGTGCCAGTAGTCCACAGACAGGGGGTGGCAATCAGCCCCAGCATTTT.

The chain uses TRBV3-1 (or the pseudogene TRBV3-2) and TRBJ1-5; possible D gene TRBD1, 6 bases. Trimming left V 3 bases short and J 4 bases short, with 7 bases between. This CDR3 contains 13 residues. CDR1 LGHDT and CDR2 YNNKEL come from the germline V gene (reference sequence). The CDR3 region has the DNA TGTGCCAGCAGCCAGGACAGAAATCAGCCCCAGCATTTT. It encodes CASSQDRNQPQHF.

The CDR3, as DNA: TGTGCCACCAGTGGACAGGGAAGAACGGGAGCCTACAATGAGCAGTTCTTC. Encoded protein: CATSGQGRTGAYNEQFF. The chain has TRBV24-1 and TRBJ2-1, with D possibly matching TRBD1 (7 bases). Germline V gene lookup returns CDR1 KGHDR and CDR2 SFDVKD. V dropped 5 bases and J dropped 2 bases, with 18 bases sitting between them. This CDR3 has 17 residues.

Note on this clone: The sample holds other DNA sequences that translate to the same CDR3. The CDR3, as DNA: TGTGCCAGCAGCTTAGGCGGTGGCTACACCTTC. Protein product: CASSLGGGYTF. The chain links TRBV11-2 to TRBJ1-2; D remains unclear. CDR1 and CDR2 from the germline V gene are SGHAT and FQNNGV. V lost 1 base and J lost 7, with 4 bases in between. CDR3 length equals 11 residues.

The chain couples TRBV19 to TRBJ1-5; 8 bases map to TRBD1. This CDR3 comprises 16 residues. The germline V gene encodes CDR1 LNHDA and CDR2 SQIVND (reference sequence). Germline trimming cut 3 bases from V and 3 bases from J; bases unmatched to any gene: 7. The chain's CDR3 is CASSIGTGGVNQPQHF. CDR3 nucleotides: TGTGCCAGTAGTATCGGGACAGGAGGCGTCAATCAGCCCCAGCATTTT.

The genes are TRBV6-6 and TRBJ1-6, with D possibly matching TRBD1 (6 bases). Germline loops: CDR1 MNHNY, CDR2 SVGAGI (reference sequence). The CDR3 extends over 15 amino acids. With 2 bases removed from V and 10 bases from J, the gap between germline ends came to 15 bases. This CDR3 is CASSYGGQRESPLHF. The CDR3 coding sequence is TGTGCCAGCAGTTACGGGGGCCAGCGCGAATCACCCCTCCACTTT.

The chain combines TRBV6-2 or TRBV6-3 with TRBJ1-6; D not resolved. V lost 7 bases to trimming and J lost 2 bases, with 12 bases between them. Germline V gene lookup returns CDR1 MNHEY and CDR2 SVGEGT. This CDR3 comprises 15 residues. The CDR3 DNA reads TGTGCCAGCACCCCTGGGGAGACCTATAATTCACCCCTCCACTTT. This codes for CASTPGETYNSPLHF.

V and J are TRBV4-3 and TRBJ2-1, with TRBD1 as a possible D gene (6 bases). V lost 1 base and J lost 2, with 21 bases in between. This CDR3 has 19 residues. CDR1 and CDR2 (germline): LGHNA, YSLEER. The CDR3 is CASSQGSYRVRGPYNEQFF. CDR3 coding DNA: TGCGCCAGCAGCCAAGGAAGTTACAGGGTTAGGGGACCCTACAATGAGCAGTTCTTC.